This T cell receptor beta chain was profiled in a study of molecular identifiers for immune sequencing clone quantification (dated by TCRdb to 2017 to 2018). The study in broad terms: In a replicate experiment, RNA from roughly 21,000 or 96,000 naive CD8 T cells was split into five aliquots, four of which were sequenced. This methods study used CD8 T cells to benchmark TCR RNA copy counting and molecular-identifier clustering-based TCR repertoire sequencing (MIDCIRS). Points the paper makes about the study in general: Even against a background of one million naive CD8 T cells, spiked-in Jurkat TCR RNA amounting to a single cell's worth was reported to be detectable. Without barcode sub-clustering, chimeric consensus sequences inflated TCR diversity; chimeras reached as high as 47%. In CMV-specific effector cells, clones with more than 20 RNA copies contained over 98% of molecules, whereas in naive cells such clones contained under 1% of molecules. Highly expanded clone sizes could be underestimated because identical TCR molecules may share a barcode. Naive libraries contained spiked-in Jurkat TCR RNA (around eleven copies' worth), which is not part of the donor repertoire. Modeling gave about 3.2 recovered TCR RNA copies per cell versus about 10 by digital PCR, implying approximately 30% capture efficiency.

In this sample, this clonotype turned up many times. Its antigen is not yet known. No clone much larger than this one lies a single base away; base qualities are absent. Libraries were prepared through PCR. Sequenced using a NextSeq 500. Bulk TCR libraries were generated as previously described, with the TCR primers listed in Table S5 used. Total RNA was purified with the Qiagen AllPrep DNA/RNA kit. Before any analysis, reads coming from multiple sequencing runs of the same library were combined into one pool. Per the original workflow: Reads were retained only if their TCR constant sequence matched exactly, and those retained reads were trimmed to 150 nt and grouped according to their 12-nt molecular barcodes. Reads inside each barcode group were sub-clustered using a 15% Levenshtein threshold, and a quality-weighted consensus sequence was constructed for each RNA molecule. Non-functional sequences were excluded, and lower-count sequences lying one edit away from another sequence were also excluded. Barcode sub-clusters with fewer than 20% of the maximum read count were removed, based on fitting two negative binomial distributions. TCRdb reprocessed the public reads (quality trimming at Q25 with fastp, clone calling with MiXCR) and kept in-frame beta chains. Every distinct CDR3 protein forms one entry, paired with its most common genes and DNA. These V and J calls originate from TCRdb's pipeline instead of the authors' own analysis. For this sample there are about 630,000 distinct CDR3 sequences; roughly 27% appear just once. 0.6% to 0.9% of the sample rests with the top ten.

Spanning cysteine to phenylalanine, the CDR3 consists of 13 amino acids. Only the CDR3 region is kept as DNA, spanning 39 bases read in frame from base 1. Between the V and J ends, shortened by 6 bases and 7 bases respectively, the junction contains 16 bases. Reading the germline V gene gives CDR1 MNHNS and CDR2 SASEGT. Naive CD8 T cell libraries were made from about 20,000 to 1,000,000 sorted cells using 10%, 30% or 50% of purified RNA. Naive CD8 T cells were FACS-sorted as CD8+CD4-CCR7+CD45RA+ on a BD FACSAria II into RLT Plus buffer. To test detection sensitivity, Jurkat RNA equal to 9 to 10 TCR copies was added to samples of about 17,000-1,100,000 naive CD8 T cells. CD8 T cells were enriched with RosetteSep CD8+ T Cell Enrichment Cocktail and Ficoll-Paque, followed by ACK red cell lysis.

The receptor was isolated from a human donor in good health. Some libraries in this study had Jurkat cell RNA spiked in. The chain links TRBV6-1 with TRBJ2-7; there is no confident call for the D gene. Sequencing was done on a sample of naive CD8+ T cells from blood, with Jurkat cell RNA spiked in. According to the study, the label for this sample's cell subset or site signals: FACS-sorted CD8+CD4-CCR7+CD45RA+ naive T cells. The DNA is TGTGCCAGCAGAAACGTAAGGGCTGGAGAGCAGTACTTC. This encodes CASRNVRAGEQYF.